This T cell receptor beta chain emerged from a study of blood T cell repertoires in COVID-19. Study-level information: Material from acute and convalescent COVID-19 was sourced from the United States, Italy and Spain. PBMCs, B-cell-depleted T cells, or T cells were the source of the cDNA or gDNA that made up the material.

Produced via immunoSEQ multiplex PCR; TCRdb's table is partial and in-frame only. The sample holds some 190,000 clones, 70% to 90% seen once. Germline-derived CDR1 and CDR2 are MRHNA and SNTAGT. This CDR3 region has 17 residues. Germline trimming cut 4 bases from V and 7 bases from J; bases unmatched to any gene: 11. This rearrangement joins TRBV6-4 to TRBJ2-2; TRBD2 aligns across 11 bases. The TCR originated in a human donor with active or convalescent COVID-19. The donor label of this sample is uncertain. The sequencing input was peripheral blood. The CDR3 coding sequence is TGTGCCAGCAGTGGATTAGCGGGAGGGCAAGAGAACGGGGAGCTGTTTTTT. This gives the protein CASSGLAGGQENGELFF.